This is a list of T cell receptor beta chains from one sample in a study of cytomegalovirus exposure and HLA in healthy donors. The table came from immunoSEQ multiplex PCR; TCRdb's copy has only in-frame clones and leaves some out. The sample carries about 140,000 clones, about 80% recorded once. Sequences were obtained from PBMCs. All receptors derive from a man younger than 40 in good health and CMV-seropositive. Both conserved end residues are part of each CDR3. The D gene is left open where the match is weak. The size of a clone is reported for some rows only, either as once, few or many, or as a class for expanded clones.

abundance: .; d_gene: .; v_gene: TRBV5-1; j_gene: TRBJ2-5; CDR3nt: TGCGCCAGTTCTTGGGGGGAGGCCATCCTACAGACCCAGTACTTC; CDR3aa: CASSWGEAILQTQYF
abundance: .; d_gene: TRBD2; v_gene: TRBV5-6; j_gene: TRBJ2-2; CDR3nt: TGTGCCAGCAGCCGGGCGTTGCGGGAGGGCACCGGGGAGCTGTTTTTT; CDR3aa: CASSRALREGTGELFF
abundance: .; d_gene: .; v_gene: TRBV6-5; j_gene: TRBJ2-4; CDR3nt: TGTGCCAGCCGCACCACAGGGTTGGACAAAAACATTCAGTACTTC; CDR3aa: CASRTTGLDKNIQYF
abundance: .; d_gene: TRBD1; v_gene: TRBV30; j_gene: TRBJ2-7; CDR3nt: TGTGCCTGGAGTGTAGGCAGGGGGCGCGAGCAGTACTTC; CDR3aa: CAWSVGRGREQYF
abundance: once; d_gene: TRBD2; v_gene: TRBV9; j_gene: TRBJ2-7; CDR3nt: TGTGCCAGCAGTTCCCTCCGGACTAGGGTCTACGAGCAGTACTTC; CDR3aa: CASSSLRTRVYEQYF
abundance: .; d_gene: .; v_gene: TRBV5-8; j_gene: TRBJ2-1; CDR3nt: TGTGCCAGCAGCTTGGTCCTAGCTGCGAGCTCCTACAATGAGCAGTTCTTC; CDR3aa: CASSLVLAASSYNEQFF
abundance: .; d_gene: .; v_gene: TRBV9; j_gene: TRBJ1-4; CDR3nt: TGTGCCAGCAGCGCCCAGGGAACAACTAATGAAAAACTGTTTTTT; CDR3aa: CASSAQGTTNEKLFF
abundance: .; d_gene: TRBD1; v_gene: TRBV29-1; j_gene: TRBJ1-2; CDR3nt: TGCAGCGGCGGACAGGGGAACTATGGCTACACCTTC; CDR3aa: CSGGQGNYGYTF
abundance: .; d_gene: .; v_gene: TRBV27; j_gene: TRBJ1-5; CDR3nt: TGTGCCAGCAGTTTAGGGTCGGGGCAGCCCCAGCATTTT; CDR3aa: CASSLGSGQPQHF
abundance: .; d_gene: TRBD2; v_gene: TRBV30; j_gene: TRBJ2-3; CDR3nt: TGTGCCTGGAGTGTACTCGCGGGAGCTTCAGATACGCAGTATTTT; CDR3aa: CAWSVLAGASDTQYF
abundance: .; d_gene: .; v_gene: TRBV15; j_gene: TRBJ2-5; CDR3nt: TGTGCCACCAGCAGAGATTTGGCCTTAAAAGAGACCCAGTACTTC; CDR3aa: CATSRDLALKETQYF
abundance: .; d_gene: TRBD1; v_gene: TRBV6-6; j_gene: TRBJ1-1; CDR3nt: TGTGCCAGCAGTTCCATTACAGGGGGCACTGAAGCTTTCTTT; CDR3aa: CASSSITGGTEAFF
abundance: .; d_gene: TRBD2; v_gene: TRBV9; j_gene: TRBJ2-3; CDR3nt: TGTGCCAGCAGCGCTAGCGGGGGCACAGATACGCAGTATTTT; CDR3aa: CASSASGGTDTQYF
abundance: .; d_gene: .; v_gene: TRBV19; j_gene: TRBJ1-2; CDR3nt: TGTGCCAGTATCGCAGACGGAGCTAACTATGGCTACACCTTC; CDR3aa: CASIADGANYGYTF
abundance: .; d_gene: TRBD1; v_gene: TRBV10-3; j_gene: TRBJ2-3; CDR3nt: TGTGCCATCAGGGGGACAGGCGGTCGGACAGATACGCAGTATTTT; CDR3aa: CAIRGTGGRTDTQYF
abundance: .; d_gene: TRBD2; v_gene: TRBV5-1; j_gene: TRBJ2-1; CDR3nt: TGCGCCAGCAGTCGGACTAGCCCGTACAATGAGCAGTTCTTC; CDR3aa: CASSRTSPYNEQFF
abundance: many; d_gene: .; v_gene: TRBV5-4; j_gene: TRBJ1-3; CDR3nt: TGTGCCAGCAGCTTGGACACTCTTGGAGGGAACACCATATATTTT; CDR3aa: CASSLDTLGGNTIYF
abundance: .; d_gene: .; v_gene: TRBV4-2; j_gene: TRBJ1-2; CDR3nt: TGTGCCAGCAGCCCTAAAACGAGTTATGGCTACACCTTC; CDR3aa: CASSPKTSYGYTF
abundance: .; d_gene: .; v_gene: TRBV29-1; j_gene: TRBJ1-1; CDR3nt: TGCAGCGTTGTAGCAGGGTCGACTGAAGCTTTCTTT; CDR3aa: CSVVAGSTEAFF
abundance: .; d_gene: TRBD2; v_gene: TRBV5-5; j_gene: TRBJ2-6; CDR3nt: TGTGCCAGCAGCTTGGAGCTAGCGGGTGGCTCTGGGGCCAACGTCCTGACTTTC; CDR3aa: CASSLELAGGSGANVLTF
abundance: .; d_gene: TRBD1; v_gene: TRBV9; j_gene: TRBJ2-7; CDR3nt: TGTGCCAGCAGCCCCCGGACAGGACGCTACGAGCAGTACTTC; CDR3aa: CASSPRTGRYEQYF
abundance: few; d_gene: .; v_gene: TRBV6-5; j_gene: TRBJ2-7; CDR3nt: TGTGCCAGCAGTTCCTCGGTGGTCGGCTACGAGCAGTACTTC; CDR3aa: CASSSSVVGYEQYF
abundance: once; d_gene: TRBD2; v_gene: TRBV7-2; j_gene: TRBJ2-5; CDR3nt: TGTGCCAGCAGCTCCGGACTAGCGCAGGCTGTGGAGACCCAGTACTTC; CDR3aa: CASSSGLAQAVETQYF
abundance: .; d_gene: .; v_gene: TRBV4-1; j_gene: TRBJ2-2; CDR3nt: TGCGCCAGCAGCCAAGTAGTCAATGCCGTCAACACCGGGGAGCTGTTTTTT; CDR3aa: CASSQVVNAVNTGELFF
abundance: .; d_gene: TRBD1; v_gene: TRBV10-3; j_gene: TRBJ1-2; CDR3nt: TGTGCCATCCGACAGGGGGAAAACTATGGCTACACCTTC; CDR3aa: CAIRQGENYGYTF
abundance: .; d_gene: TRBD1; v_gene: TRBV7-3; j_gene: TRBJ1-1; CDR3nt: TGTGCCAGCAGCTTACGGACAGGGGCGAACACTGAAGCTTTCTTT; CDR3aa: CASSLRTGANTEAFF
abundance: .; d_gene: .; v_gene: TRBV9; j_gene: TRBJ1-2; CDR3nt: TGTGCCAGCAGCGTAGATTGGTGGCGGAGTGTCAATCATGGCTACACCTTC; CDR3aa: CASSVDWWRSVNHGYTF
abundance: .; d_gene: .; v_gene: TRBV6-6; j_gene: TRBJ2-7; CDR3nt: TGTGCCAGCAGGGAGGGGGGGCTCTACGAGCAGTACTTC; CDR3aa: CASREGGLYEQYF
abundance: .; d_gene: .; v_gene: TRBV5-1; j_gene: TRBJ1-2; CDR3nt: TGCGCCAGCAGCCCTGCAGGAACTCCCAGAGTGTATGGCTACACCTTC; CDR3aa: CASSPAGTPRVYGYTF
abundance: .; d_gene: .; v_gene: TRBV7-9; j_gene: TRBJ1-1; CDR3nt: TGTGCCAGCAGCTTGTGGGGGGACGCGGGTGCTGAAGCTTTCTTT; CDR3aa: CASSLWGDAGAEAFF
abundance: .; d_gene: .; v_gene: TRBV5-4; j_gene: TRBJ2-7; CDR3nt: TGTGCCAGCAGCCCGGGATTCGCCTACGAGCAGTACTTC; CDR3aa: CASSPGFAYEQYF
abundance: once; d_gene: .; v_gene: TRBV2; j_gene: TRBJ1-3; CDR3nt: TGTGCCAGCAGACAGAGTTTTTCTGGAAACACCATATATTTT; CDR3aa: CASRQSFSGNTIYF
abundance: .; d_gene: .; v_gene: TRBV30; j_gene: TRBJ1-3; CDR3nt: TGTGCCTGGAGTGTATCCGGCAGGGCTGGAAACACCATATATTTT; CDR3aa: CAWSVSGRAGNTIYF
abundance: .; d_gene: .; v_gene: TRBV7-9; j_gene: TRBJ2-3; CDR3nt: TGTGCCAGCAGCTTACGGTCAGATACGCAGTATTTT; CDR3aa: CASSLRSDTQYF
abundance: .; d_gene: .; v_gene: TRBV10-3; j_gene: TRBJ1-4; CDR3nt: TGTGCCATCAGTGAAGGACCCGAGGGTGAAAAACTGTTTTTT; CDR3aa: CAISEGPEGEKLFF
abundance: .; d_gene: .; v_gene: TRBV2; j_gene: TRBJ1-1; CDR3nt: TGTGCCAGCAGGACAGATAACACTGAAGCTTTCTTT; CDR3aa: CASRTDNTEAFF
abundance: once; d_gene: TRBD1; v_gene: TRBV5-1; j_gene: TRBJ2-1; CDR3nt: TGCGCCAGCAGCTACTTAGGACAGGCTTCCTACAATGAGCAGTTCTTC; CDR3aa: CASSYLGQASYNEQFF
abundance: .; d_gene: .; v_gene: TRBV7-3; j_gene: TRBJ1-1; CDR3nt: TGTGCCAGCAGCTCGACAGGCCTTGACACTGAAGCTTTCTTT; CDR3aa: CASSSTGLDTEAFF
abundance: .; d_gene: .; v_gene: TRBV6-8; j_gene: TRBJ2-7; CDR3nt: TGTGCCAGCAGTGGGACTGATGACTACGAGCAGTACTTC; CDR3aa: CASSGTDDYEQYF
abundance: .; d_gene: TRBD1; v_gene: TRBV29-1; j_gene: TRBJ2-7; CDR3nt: TGCAGCGCCGGGGACAGGGGATTGGAGCAGTACTTC; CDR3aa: CSAGDRGLEQYF
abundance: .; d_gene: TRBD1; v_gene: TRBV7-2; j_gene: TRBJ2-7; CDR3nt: TGTGCCAGCAGCTTACTTAAACTACAGGGGGCCATGGAGCAGTACTTC; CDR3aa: CASSLLKLQGAMEQYF
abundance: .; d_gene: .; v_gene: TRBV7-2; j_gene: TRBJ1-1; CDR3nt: TGTGCCAGCAGCTTAGACTTTGGGGGCATGGAGGCTTTCTTT; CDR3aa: CASSLDFGGMEAFF
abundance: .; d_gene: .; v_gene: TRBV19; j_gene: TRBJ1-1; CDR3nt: TGTGCCAGTAGTCCAGAGAACACTGAAGCTTTCTTT; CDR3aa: CASSPENTEAFF
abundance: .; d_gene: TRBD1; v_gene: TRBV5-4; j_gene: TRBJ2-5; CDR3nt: TGTGCCAGCAGCGAGATTTACAGGGGAATGAGGACCCAGTACTTC; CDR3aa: CASSEIYRGMRTQYF
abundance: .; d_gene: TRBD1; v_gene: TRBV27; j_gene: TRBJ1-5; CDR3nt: TGTGCCAGCAGACGGGACAGGGGGCCTCAGCCCCAGCATTTT; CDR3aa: CASRRDRGPQPQHF
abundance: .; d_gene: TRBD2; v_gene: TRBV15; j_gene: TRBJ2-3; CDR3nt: TGTGCCACCAGCAGTACTAGCGGGGGGGCCGTCGATACGCAGTATTTT; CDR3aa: CATSSTSGGAVDTQYF